This is a list of T cell receptor beta chains from one sample in a study of regulatory dendritic cells for organ transplantation. For these TCRs, the target antigens are not known. The protocol was immunoSEQ multiplex PCR, while the TCRdb copy is restricted to in-frame clones and leaves out a portion. In the table there are some 9,600 clones, over 80% of which are singletons. Sequenced: memory CD4+ T cells from blood cultured with dendritic cells. All receptors derive from a human donor in good health. The CDR3 runs from the conserved cysteine through the conserved F or W. Fields, in order: J gene, D gene, clone size, V gene, CDR3 DNA, CDR3 protein. D genes are given only for firm matches. Clone size is stated in some rows and not others, as once, few, many or a class when expanded.

j_call: TRBJ1-5; d_call: NA; clone_size: NA; v_call: TRBV28; cdr3_nt: TGTGCCAGCAGTTTTCGGCCGGTACAGCCCCAGCATTTT; cdr3_aa: CASSFRPVQPQHF
j_call: TRBJ1-2; d_call: TRBD1; clone_size: few; v_call: TRBV7-9; cdr3_nt: TGTGCCAGCAGCACGGGACAGGGAAGAGCTTATGGCTACACCTTC; cdr3_aa: CASSTGQGRAYGYTF
j_call: TRBJ1-5; d_call: NA; clone_size: NA; v_call: TRBV28; cdr3_nt: TGTGCCAGCAGTTTTGGCGGGTCCAATCAGCCCCAGCATTTT; cdr3_aa: CASSFGGSNQPQHF
j_call: TRBJ2-7; d_call: TRBD2; clone_size: NA; v_call: TRBV5-4; cdr3_nt: TGTGCCAGCAGCTTGGGCGGGAGCTCCTACGAGCAGTACTTC; cdr3_aa: CASSLGGSSYEQYF
j_call: TRBJ2-5; d_call: NA; clone_size: NA; v_call: TRBV5-4; cdr3_nt: TGTGCCAGCAGCTTGTACTCACAGAAAGAGACCCAGTACTTC; cdr3_aa: CASSLYSQKETQYF
j_call: TRBJ1-4; d_call: NA; clone_size: few; v_call: TRBV5-4; cdr3_nt: TGTGCCAGCAGCTCTACGGTGGTTGATGAAAAACTGTTTTTT; cdr3_aa: CASSSTVVDEKLFF
j_call: TRBJ2-3; d_call: NA; clone_size: medium-sized; v_call: TRBV2; cdr3_nt: TGTGCCAGCAGGAGCGCCACAGATACGCAGTATTTT; cdr3_aa: CASRSATDTQYF
j_call: TRBJ1-1; d_call: TRBD1; clone_size: NA; v_call: TRBV5-1; cdr3_nt: TGCGCCAGCAGCTTGGTACAGGGGGCCAGGAACACTGAAGCTTTCTTT; cdr3_aa: CASSLVQGARNTEAFF
j_call: TRBJ2-3; d_call: NA; clone_size: NA; v_call: TRBV27; cdr3_nt: TGTGCCAGCAGTTTCAGGGGCCTACGCACAGATACGCAGTATTTT; cdr3_aa: CASSFRGLRTDTQYF
j_call: TRBJ1-5; d_call: NA; clone_size: few; v_call: TRBV30; cdr3_nt: TGTGCCTGGAGCGTCGAGGATCAGCCCCAGCATTTT; cdr3_aa: CAWSVEDQPQHF
j_call: TRBJ2-1; d_call: NA; clone_size: NA; v_call: TRBV10-1; cdr3_nt: TGCGCCACCCAACTCCCATCTTACAATGAGCAGTTCTTC; cdr3_aa: CATQLPSYNEQFF
j_call: TRBJ1-4; d_call: TRBD1; clone_size: NA; v_call: TRBV18; cdr3_nt: TGTGCCAGCTCGCTCCGGGACAGGGACAAACTGTTTTTT; cdr3_aa: CASSLRDRDKLFF
j_call: TRBJ2-7; d_call: TRBD1; clone_size: NA; v_call: TRBV30; cdr3_nt: TGTGCCTGGAGTTGGCGGACAGGGGTTGACTACGAGCAGTACTTC; cdr3_aa: CAWSWRTGVDYEQYF
j_call: TRBJ2-7; d_call: NA; clone_size: once; v_call: TRBV6-1; cdr3_nt: TGTGCCAGCAGTGAAACCCAAGGCGAGCAGTACTTC; cdr3_aa: CASSETQGEQYF
j_call: TRBJ2-1; d_call: TRBD2; clone_size: NA; v_call: TRBV5-4; cdr3_nt: TGTGCCAGCAGCTTGGCTTCCGGGACTAGCGCATACAATGAGCAGTTCTTC; cdr3_aa: CASSLASGTSAYNEQFF
j_call: TRBJ1-2; d_call: NA; clone_size: once; v_call: TRBV6-5; cdr3_nt: TGTGCCAGCAGTTACCGTGGACGCGATAACTATGGCTACACCTTC; cdr3_aa: CASSYRGRDNYGYTF